This T cell receptor beta chain is drawn from a study of blood T cell repertoires in COVID-19. CDR3 length: 17 amino acids. The germline V gene has CDR1 LNHNV and CDR2 YYDKDF (reference sequence). With 0 bases removed from V and 2 bases from J, the gap between germline ends came to 14 bases. Repertoires were generated with immunoSEQ multiplex PCR, while TCRdb's copy carries only in-frame clones and drops some. This table has roughly 220,000 clones, roughly 89% appearing once. The chain is built from TRBV15 and TRBJ2-1, with a weak D call TRBD2 (5 bases). This sequence was found in a man between 25 and 39 years old who had recovered from COVID-19. Sequencing was carried out using peripheral blood. CDR3 in DNA: TGTGCCACCAGCAGAGACGGTGGGAGAGAACCCTACAATGAGCAGTTCTTC. Amino acids: CATSRDGGREPYNEQFF.